This entry concerns a single T cell receptor beta chain. The method was immunoSEQ multiplex PCR; TCRdb's version includes in-frame clones alone and lacks a portion of them. This table has tens of thousands of clones, 57% appearing once. The data are from a study of cytotoxic CD8 clonotypes in ibrutinib-treated CLL. This CDR3 region has 17 residues. This receptor was taken from a human donor with chronic lymphocytic leukemia. The chain recombines TRBV21-1 with TRBJ2-4; TRBD2, as called in the table, went unchecked against the DNA. TRBV21-1 represents a pseudogene. Source: PBMCs, taken after 12 months of ibrutinib treatment. CDR3 protein: CASSKIIFWEDKNIQYF. The CDR3 DNA reads as TGTGCCAGCAGCAAAATCATCTTTTGGGAGGACAAAAACATTCAGTACTTC.